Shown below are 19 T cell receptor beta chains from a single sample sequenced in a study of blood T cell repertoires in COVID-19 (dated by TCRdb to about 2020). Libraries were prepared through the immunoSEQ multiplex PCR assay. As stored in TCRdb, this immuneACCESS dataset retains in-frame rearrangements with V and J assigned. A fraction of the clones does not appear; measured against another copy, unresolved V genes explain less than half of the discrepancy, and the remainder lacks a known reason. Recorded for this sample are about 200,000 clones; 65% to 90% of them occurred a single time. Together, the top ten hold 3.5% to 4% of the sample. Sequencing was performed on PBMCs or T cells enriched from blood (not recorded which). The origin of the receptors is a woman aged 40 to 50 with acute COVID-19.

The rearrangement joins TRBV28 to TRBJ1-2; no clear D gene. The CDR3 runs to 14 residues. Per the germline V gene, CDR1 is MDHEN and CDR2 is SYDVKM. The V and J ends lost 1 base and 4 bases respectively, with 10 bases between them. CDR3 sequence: CASSLYGEGYGYTF. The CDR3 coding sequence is TGTGCCAGCAGTTTATACGGGGAAGGCTATGGCTACACCTTC.

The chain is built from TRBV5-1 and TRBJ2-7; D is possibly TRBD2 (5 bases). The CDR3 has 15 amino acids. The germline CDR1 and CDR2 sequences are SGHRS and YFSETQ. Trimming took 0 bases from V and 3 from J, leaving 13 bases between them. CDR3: CASSLGTTAGYEQYF. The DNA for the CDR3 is TGCGCCAGCAGCTTGGGGACGACGGCGGGCTACGAGCAGTACTTC.

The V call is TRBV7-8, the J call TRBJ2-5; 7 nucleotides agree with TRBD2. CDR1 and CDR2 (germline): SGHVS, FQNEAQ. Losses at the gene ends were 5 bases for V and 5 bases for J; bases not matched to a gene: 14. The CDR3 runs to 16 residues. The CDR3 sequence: CASSGGVRRGGETQYF. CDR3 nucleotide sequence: TGTGCCAGCAGCGGGGGGGTCAGAAGGGGAGGCGAGACCCAGTACTTC.

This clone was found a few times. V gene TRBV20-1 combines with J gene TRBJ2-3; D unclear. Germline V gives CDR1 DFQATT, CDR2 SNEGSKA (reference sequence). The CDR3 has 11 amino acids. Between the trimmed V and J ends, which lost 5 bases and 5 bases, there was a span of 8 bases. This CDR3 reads CSAQRQDTQYF. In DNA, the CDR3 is TGCAGTGCTCAGAGGCAAGATACGCAGTATTTT.

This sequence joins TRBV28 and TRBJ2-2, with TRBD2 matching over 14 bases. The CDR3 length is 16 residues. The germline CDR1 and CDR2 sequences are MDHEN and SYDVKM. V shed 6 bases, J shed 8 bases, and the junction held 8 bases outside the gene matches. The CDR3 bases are TGTGCCAGCAGACCAGGTGGGACTAGCGGGAGAGGGGAGCTGTTTTTT. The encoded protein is CASRPGGTSGRGELFF.

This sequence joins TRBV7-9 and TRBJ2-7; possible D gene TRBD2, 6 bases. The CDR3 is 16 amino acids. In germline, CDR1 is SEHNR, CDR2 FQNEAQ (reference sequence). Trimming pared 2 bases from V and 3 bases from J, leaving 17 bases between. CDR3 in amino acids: CASSLTGVRGIYEQYF. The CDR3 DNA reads TGTGCCAGCAGCTTAACGGGGGTACGAGGAATCTACGAGCAGTACTTC.

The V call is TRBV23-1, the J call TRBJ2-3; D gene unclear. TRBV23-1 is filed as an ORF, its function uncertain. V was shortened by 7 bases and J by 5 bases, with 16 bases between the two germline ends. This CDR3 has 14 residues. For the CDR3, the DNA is TGCGCCAGCACCTCGGGTGTAGGTGGAGATACGCAGTATTTT. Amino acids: CASTSGVGGDTQYF.

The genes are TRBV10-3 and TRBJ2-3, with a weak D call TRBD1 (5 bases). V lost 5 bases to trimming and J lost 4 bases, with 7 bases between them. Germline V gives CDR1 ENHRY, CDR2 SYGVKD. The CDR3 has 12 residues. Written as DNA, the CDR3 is TGTGCCATCAGTCCAGGGTCAGATACGCAGTATTTT. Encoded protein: CAISPGSDTQYF.

As DNA, the CDR3 is TGTGCCAGCAGCTTAGGGCGGGGCCTAGATACGCAGTATTTT. This encodes CASSLGRGLDTQYF. This chain links TRBV7-2 with TRBJ2-3; D is perhaps TRBD2 (6 bases). There are 14 residues in the CDR3. Germline CDR1 and CDR2: SGHTA and FQGNSA. Trimming cost V 1 base and J 5 bases, with 10 bases left between them.

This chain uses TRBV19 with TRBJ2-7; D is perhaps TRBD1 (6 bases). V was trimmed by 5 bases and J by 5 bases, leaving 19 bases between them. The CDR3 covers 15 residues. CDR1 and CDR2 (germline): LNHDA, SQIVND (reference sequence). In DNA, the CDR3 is TGTGCCAGTAGTCACAGGGATCGGACCCCGAACGAGCAGTACTTC. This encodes CASSHRDRTPNEQYF.

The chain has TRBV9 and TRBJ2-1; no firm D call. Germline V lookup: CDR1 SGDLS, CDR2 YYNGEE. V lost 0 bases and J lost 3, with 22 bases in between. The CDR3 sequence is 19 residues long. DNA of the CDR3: TGTGCCAGCAGCGTAGGTGAGGAAATTGGTGTCATGGGCTACAATGAGCAGTTCTTC. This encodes CASSVGEEIGVMGYNEQFF.

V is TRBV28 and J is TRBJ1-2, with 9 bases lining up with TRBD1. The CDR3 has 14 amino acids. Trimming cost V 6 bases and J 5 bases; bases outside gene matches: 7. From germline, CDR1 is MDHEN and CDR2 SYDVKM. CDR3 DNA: TGTGCCAGCAGAACAGGGGGCGCTCAGTATGGCTACACCTTC. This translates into CASRTGGAQYGYTF.

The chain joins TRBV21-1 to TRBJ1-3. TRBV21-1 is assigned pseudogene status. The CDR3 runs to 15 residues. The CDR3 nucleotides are TGTGCCAGCAGCTCGACGGAGAGCTCTGGAAACACCATATATTTT. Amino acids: CASSSTESSGNTIYF.

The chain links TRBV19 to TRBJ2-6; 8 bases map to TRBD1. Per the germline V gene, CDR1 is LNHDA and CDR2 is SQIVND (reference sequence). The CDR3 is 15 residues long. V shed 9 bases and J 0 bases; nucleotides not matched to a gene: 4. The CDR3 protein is CASATGGSGANVLTF. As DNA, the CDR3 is TGTGCCAGCGCCACAGGGGGCTCTGGGGCCAACGTCCTGACTTTC.

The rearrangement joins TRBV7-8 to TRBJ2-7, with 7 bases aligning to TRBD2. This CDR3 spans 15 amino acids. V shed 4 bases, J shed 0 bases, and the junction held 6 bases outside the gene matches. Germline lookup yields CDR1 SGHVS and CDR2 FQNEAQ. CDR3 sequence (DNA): TGTGCCAGCAGCTCGGGTAGCGGGTACTCCTACGAGCAGTACTTC. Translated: CASSSGSGYSYEQYF.

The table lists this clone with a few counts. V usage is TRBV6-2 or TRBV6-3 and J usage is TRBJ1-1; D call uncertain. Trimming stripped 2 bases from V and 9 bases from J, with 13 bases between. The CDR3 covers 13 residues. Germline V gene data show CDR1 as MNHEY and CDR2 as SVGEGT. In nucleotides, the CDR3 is TGTGCCAGCAGTTACCCCGACATCGGAAAAGCTTTCTTT. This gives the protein CASSYPDIGKAFF.

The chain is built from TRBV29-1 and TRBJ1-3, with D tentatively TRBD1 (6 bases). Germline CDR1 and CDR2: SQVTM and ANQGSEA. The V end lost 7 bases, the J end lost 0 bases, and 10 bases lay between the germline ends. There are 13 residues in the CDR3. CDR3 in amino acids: CSARTVSGNTIYF. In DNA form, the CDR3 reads TGCAGCGCCAGGACAGTCTCTGGAAACACCATATATTTT.

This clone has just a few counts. The CDR3 spells CASSLGRDWLGNIQYF. The CDR3, as DNA: TGTGCCAGCAGCTTAGGAAGGGACTGGCTCGGAAACATTCAGTACTTC. The chain joins TRBV7-9 to TRBJ2-4; maybe TRBD2 (6 bases). Trimming left V 1 base short and J 6 bases short, with 16 bases between. The CDR3 loop spans 16 amino acids. Germline loops: CDR1 SEHNR, CDR2 FQNEAQ (reference sequence).

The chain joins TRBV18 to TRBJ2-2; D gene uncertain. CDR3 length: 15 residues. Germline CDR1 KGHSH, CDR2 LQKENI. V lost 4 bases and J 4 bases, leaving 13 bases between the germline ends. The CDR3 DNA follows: TGTGCCAGCTCACTCCCCCCTACCACCACCGGGGAGCTGTTTTTT. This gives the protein CASSLPPTTTGELFF.